This TCR beta chain was found in a study of cytotoxic CD8 clonotypes in ibrutinib-treated CLL. Study-level information: Following a median approximately eleven months of treatment, with a range of 6 to 36, response samples were taken.

This clone came up once. Its antigen is still unknown. TCRdb's table, derived via immunoSEQ multiplex PCR, lists solely in-frame clones and lacks some. The sample has more than 110,000 clones; roughly 76% are singletons. Study observations and caveats: Public clonotypes, found uncommonly, either contracted or stayed stable on treatment.

Germline V gene data show CDR1 as SGHAT and CDR2 as FQDESV (reference sequence). V shed 5 bases, J shed 2 bases, and the junction held 4 bases outside the gene matches. The CDR3 runs to 14 residues. The specimen comprised PBMCs, sampled after 24 months of ibrutinib treatment. This chain joins TRBV11-1 and TRBJ2-7, with 9 bases lining up with TRBD1. The source is a human donor with chronic lymphocytic leukemia. For the CDR3, the DNA is TGTGCCAGCAGCCGCGGGACAGGGCCCTACGAGCAGTACTTC. This gives the protein CASSRGTGPYEQYF.